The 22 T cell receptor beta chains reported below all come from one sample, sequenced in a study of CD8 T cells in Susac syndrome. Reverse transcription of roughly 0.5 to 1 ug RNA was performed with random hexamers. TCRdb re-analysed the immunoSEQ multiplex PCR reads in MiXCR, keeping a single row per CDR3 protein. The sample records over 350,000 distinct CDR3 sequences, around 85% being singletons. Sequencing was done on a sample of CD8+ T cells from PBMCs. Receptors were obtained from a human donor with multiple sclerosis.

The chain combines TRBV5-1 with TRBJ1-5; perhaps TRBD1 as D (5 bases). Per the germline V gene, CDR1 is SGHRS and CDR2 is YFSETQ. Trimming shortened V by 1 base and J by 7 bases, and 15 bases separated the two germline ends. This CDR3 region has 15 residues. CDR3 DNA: TGCGCCAGCAGCTTGAGAGTATGGGGGAAGCAGCCCCAGCATTTT. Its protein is CASSLRVWGKQPQHF.

CDR3 loop: CASSQWGNQPQHF. CDR3 bases: TGTGCCAGCAGCCAGTGGGGCAATCAGCCCCAGCATTTT. This rearrangement joins TRBV11-2 to TRBJ1-5; the D is unclear. From germline, CDR1 is SGHAT and CDR2 FQNNGV. V was shortened by 5 bases and J by 2 bases, with 7 bases between the two germline ends. This CDR3 has 13 amino acids.

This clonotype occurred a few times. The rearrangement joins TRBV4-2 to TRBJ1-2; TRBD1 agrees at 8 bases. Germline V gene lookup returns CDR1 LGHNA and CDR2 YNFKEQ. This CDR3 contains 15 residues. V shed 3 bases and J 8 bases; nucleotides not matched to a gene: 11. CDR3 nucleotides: TGTGCCAGCAGCCAGACTGGACAGGGTGCGGGAGGCTACACCTTC. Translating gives CASSQTGQGAGGYTF.

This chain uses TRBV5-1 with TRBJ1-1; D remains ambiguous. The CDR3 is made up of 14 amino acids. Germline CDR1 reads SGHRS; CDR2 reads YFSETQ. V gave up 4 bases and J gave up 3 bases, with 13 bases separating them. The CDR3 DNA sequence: TGCGCCAGCAGCGCCTTGGTTAGGGACACTGAAGCTTTCTTT. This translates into CASSALVRDTEAFF.

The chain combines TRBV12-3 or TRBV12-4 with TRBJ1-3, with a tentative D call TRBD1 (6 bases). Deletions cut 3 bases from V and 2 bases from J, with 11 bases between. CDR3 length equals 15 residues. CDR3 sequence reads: CASSFTGLTGNTIYF. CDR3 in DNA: TGTGCCAGCAGTTTCACAGGGCTCACTGGAAACACCATATATTTT.

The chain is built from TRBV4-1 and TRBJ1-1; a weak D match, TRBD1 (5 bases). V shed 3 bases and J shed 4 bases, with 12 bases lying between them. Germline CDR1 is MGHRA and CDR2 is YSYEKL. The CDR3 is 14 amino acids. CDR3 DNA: TGCGCCAGCAGCCAGATGGACGGGGGCACTGAAGCTTTCTTT. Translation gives CASSQMDGGTEAFF.

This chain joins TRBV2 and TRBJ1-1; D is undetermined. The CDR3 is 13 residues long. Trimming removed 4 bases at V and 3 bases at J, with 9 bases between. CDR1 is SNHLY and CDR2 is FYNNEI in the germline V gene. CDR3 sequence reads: CASSAADYTEAFF. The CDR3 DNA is TGTGCCAGCAGTGCGGCCGATTACACTGAAGCTTTCTTT.

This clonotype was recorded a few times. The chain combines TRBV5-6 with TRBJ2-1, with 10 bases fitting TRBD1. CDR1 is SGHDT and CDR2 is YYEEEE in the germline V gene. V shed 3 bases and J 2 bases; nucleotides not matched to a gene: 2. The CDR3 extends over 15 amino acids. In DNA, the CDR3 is TGTGCCAGCAGCTGGGACAGGGGAACCTACAATGAGCAGTTCTTC. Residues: CASSWDRGTYNEQFF. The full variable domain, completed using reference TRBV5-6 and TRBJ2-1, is DAGVTQSPTHLIKTRGQQVTLRCSPKSGHDTVSWYQQALGQGPQFIFQYYEEEERQRGNFPDRFSGHQFPNYSSELNVNALLLGDSALYLCASSWDRGTYNEQFFGPGTRLTVL.

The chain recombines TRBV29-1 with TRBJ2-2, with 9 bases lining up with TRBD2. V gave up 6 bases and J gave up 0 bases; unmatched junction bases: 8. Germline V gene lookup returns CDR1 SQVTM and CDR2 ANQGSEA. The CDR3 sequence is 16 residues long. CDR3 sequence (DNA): TGCAGCGTCGAGACTAGCGGCGATCCGAACACCGGGGAGCTGTTTTTT. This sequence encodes CSVETSGDPNTGELFF.

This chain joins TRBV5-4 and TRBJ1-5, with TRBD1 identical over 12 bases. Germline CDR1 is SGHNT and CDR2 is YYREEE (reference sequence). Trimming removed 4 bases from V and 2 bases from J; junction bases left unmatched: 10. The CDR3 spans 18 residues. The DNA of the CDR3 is TGTGCCAGCAGCGCGGGACAGGGGGCGATAAATGGCAATCAGCCCCAGCATTTT. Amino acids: CASSAGQGAINGNQPQHF.

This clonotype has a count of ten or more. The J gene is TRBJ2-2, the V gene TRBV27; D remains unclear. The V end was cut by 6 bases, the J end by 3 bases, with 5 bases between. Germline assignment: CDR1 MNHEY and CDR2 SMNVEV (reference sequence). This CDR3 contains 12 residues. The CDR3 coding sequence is TGTGCCAGCAGCTTAGACACCGGGGAGCTGTTTTTT. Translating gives CASSLDTGELFF.

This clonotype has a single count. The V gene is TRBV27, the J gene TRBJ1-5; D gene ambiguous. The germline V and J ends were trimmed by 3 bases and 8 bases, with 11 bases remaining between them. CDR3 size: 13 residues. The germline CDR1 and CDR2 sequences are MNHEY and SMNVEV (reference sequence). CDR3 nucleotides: TGTGCCAGCAGTTTGACGGGCCCCAAGCCCCAGCATTTT. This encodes CASSLTGPKPQHF.

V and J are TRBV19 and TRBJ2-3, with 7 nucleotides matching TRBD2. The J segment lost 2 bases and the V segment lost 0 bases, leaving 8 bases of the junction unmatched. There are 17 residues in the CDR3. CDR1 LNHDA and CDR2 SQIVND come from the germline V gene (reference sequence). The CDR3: CASSIDGQAGYTDTQYF. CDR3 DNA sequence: TGTGCCAGTAGTATAGATGGGCAAGCGGGGTACACAGATACGCAGTATTTT.

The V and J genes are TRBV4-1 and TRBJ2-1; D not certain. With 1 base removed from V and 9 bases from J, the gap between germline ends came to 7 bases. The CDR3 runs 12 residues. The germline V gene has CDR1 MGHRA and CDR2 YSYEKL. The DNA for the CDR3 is TGCGCCAGCAGCCAAGTGGGTCTTGAGCAGTTCTTC. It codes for CASSQVGLEQFF.

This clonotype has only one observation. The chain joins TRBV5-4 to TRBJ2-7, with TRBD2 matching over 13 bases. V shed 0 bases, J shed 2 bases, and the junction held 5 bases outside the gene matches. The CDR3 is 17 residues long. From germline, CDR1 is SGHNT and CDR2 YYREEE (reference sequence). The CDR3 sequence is CASSLGGLAGNPYEQYF. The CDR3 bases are TGTGCCAGCAGCTTGGGGGGACTAGCGGGGAATCCCTACGAGCAGTACTTC.

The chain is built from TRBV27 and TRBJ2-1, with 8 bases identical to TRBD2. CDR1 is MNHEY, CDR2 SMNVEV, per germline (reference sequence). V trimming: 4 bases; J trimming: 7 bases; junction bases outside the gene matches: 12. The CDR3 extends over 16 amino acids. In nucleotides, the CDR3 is TGTGCCAGCAGTTCCCCTGGCGGGAGGAGGACTAATGAGCAGTTCTTC. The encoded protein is CASSSPGGRRTNEQFF.

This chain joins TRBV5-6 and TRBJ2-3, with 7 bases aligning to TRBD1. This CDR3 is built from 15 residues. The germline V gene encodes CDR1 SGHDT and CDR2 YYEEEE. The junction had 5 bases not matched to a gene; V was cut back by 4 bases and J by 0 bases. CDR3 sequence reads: CASSTGQVSTDTQYF. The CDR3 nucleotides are TGTGCCAGCAGCACTGGACAGGTTAGCACAGATACGCAGTATTTT.

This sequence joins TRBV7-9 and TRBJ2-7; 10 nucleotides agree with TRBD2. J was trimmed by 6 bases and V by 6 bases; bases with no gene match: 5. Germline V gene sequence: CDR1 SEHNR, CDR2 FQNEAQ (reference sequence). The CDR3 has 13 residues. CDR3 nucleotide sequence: TGTGCCAGCAGAACTAGCGGGACTCGCGAGCAGTACTTC. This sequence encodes CASRTSGTREQYF.

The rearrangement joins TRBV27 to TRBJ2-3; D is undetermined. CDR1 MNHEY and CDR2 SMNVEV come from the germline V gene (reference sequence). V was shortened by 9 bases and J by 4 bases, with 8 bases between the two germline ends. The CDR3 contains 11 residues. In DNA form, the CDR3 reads TGTGCCAGTCGCTTCGCAGATACGCAGTATTTT. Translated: CASRFADTQYF.

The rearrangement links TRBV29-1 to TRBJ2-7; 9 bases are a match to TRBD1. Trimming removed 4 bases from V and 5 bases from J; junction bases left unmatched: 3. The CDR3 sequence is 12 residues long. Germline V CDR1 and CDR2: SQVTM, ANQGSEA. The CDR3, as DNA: TGCAGCGTTGGGACAGGGGATCACGAGCAGTACTTC. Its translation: CSVGTGDHEQYF.

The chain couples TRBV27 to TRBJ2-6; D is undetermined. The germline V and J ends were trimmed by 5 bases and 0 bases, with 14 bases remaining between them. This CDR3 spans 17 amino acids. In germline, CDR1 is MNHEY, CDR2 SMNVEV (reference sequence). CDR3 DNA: TGTGCCAGCAGTAGACAAGGGCCCCTCTCTGGGGCCAACGTCCTGACTTTC. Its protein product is CASSRQGPLSGANVLTF.

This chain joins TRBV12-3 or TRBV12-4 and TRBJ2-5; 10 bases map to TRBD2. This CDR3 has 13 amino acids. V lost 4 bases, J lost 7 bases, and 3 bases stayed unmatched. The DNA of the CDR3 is TGTGCCAGCAGTTCCGGGACTAGCGTGACCCAGTACTTC. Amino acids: CASSSGTSVTQYF.